The subject of this entry is one T cell receptor beta chain. What it binds is not known. Per germline, CDR1 SGHTA and CDR2 FQGTGA. Trimming left V 5 bases short and J 5 bases short, with 19 bases between. The CDR3 runs 15 residues. TCRbeta library construction was performed incorporating unique molecular identifiers. TCRdb redid the calling of the PCR reads with MiXCR, one entry per CDR3 protein. The table records hundreds of thousands of distinct CDR3 sequences, under 20% of them present only once. These data belong to a study of T-cell reconstitution after alpha-beta-depleted transplantation in children. General study findings and limits: Newly produced T cells mostly accounted for T-cell counts and diversity one year post-transplant. The study reportedly traced alpha-beta T cells about two months after transplant to several hundred expanded graft clones. Some patients showed high day-60 TCRbeta diversity, which derived from surviving recipient T cells and thymic progenitors.

This clonotype was obtained from a male patient younger than 18 who had a stem cell transplant for acute lymphoblastic leukemia, so the T cells may come from the graft donor. The chain joins TRBV7-3 to TRBJ2-7; the D gene is possibly TRBD1 (6 bases). The sample here was PBMCs, mostly from graft donor cells, taken 360 days after TCRalphabeta/CD19-depleted stem cell transplant. The CDR3 DNA follows: TGTGCCAGCAGCCAAACCCCGGGCAGGGGCCACGAGCAGTACTTC. This encodes CASSQTPGRGHEQYF. The full variable domain, rest sourced from reference TRBV7-3 and TRBJ2-7, is GAGVSQTPSNKVTEKGKYVELRCDPISGHTALYWYRQSLGQGPEFLIYFQGTGAADDSGLPNDRFFAVRPEGSVSTLKIQRTERGDSAVYLCASSQTPGRGHEQYFGPGTRLTVT.